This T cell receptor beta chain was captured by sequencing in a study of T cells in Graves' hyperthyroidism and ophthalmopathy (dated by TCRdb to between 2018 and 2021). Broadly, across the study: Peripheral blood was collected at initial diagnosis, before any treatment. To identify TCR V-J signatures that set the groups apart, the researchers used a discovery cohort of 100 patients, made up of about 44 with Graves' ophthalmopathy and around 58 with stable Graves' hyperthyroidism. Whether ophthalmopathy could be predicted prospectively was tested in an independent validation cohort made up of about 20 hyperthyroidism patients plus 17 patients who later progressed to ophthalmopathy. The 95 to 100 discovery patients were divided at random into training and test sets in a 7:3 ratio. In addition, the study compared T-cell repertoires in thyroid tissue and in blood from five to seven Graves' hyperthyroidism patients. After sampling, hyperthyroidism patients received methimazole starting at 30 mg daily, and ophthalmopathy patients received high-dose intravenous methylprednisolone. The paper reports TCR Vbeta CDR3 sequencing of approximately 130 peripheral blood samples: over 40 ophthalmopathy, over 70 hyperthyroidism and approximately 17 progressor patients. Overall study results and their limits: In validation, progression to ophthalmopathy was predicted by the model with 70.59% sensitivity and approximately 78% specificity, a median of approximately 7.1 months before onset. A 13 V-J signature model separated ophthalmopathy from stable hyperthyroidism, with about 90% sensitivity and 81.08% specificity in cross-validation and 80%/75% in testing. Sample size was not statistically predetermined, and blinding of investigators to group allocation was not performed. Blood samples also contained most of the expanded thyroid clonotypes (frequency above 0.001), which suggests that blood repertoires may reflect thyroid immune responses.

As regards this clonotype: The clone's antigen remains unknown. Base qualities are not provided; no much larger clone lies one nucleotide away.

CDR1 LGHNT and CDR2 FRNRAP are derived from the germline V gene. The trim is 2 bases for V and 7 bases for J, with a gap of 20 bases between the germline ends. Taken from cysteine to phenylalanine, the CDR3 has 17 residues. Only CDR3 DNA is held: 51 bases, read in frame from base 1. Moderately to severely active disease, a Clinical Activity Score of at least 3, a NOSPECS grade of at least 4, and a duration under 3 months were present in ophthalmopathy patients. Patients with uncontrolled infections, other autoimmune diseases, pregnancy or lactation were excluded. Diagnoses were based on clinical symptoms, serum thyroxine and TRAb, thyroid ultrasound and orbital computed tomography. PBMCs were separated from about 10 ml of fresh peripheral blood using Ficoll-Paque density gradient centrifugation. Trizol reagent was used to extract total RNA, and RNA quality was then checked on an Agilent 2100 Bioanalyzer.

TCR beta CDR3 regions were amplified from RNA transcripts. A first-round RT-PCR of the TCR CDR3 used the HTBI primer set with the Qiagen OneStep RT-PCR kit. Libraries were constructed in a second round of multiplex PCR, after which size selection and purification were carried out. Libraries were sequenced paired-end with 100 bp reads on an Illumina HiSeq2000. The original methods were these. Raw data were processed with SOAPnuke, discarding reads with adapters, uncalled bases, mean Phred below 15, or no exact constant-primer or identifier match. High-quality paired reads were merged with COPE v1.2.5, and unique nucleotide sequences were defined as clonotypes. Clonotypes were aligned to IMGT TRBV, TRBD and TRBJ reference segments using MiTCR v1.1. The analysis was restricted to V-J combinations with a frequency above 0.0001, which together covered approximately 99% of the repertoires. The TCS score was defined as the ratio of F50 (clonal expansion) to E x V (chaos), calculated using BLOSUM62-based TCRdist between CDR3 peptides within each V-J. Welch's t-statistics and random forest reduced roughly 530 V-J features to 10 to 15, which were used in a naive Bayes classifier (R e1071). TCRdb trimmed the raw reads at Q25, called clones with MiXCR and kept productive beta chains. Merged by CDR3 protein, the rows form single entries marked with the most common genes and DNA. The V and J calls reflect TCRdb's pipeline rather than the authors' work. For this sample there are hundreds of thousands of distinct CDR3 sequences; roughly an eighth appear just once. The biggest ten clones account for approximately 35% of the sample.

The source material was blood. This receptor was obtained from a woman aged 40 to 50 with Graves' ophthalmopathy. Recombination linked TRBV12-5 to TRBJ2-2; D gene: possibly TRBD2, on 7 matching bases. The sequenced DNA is TGTGCTAGTGGTTTGAGCCAAGGGGGGGTCCTAATCGGGGAGCTGTTTTTT. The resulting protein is CASGLSQGGVLIGELFF.